This TCR beta chain was sequenced in a study of long-term antiretroviral therapy in people with HIV. Study context: In the earliest collections, sampling predates the 2015 immediate-ART recommendation by about a decade. Study-wide results and limits: Whereas controls had wider CDR3 length ranges, HIV repertoires had narrower ones.

V lost 6 bases and J 2 bases, leaving 17 bases between the germline ends. CDR3 length: 14 residues. Germline-derived CDR1 and CDR2 are SQVTM and ANQGSEA. Run at survey level, the immunoSEQ assay was version v3.0. Profiled with immunoSEQ multiplex PCR; TCRdb holds only in-frame clones, not every one. This sample has about 12,000 clones; 65% to 85% occur once, and the top ten carry 17%. As to this clone: Its antigen is not identified.

This clonotype originated in a man aged 40-50 years with HIV. The sample consisted of unsorted PBMCs, taken 3.4 years after starting antiretroviral therapy. J is TRBJ2-7 and V is TRBV29-1; a possible D gene is TRBD2 (6 bases). CDR3: CSVRGTSDTYEQYF. DNA of the CDR3: TGCAGCGTCCGGGGGACGTCGGATACCTACGAGCAGTACTTC.